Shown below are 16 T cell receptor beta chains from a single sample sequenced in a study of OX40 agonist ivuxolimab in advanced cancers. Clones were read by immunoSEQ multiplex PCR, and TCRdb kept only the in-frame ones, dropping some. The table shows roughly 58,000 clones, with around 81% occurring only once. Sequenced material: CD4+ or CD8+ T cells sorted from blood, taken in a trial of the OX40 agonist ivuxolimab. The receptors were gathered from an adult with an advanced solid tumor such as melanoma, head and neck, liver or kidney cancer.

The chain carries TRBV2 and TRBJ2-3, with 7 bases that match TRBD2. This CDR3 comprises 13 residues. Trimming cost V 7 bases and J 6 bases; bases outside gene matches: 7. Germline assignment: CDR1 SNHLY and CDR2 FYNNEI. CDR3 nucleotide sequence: TGTGCCAGCAAATGGACTAGGGACGATACGCAGTATTTT. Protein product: CASKWTRDDTQYF.

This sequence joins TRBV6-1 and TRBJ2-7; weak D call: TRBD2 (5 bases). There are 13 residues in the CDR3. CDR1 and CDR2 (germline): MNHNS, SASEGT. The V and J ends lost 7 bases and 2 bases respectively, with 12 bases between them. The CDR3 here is CASNGGPTYEQYF. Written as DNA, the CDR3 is TGTGCCAGCAACGGAGGTCCTACCTACGAGCAGTACTTC.

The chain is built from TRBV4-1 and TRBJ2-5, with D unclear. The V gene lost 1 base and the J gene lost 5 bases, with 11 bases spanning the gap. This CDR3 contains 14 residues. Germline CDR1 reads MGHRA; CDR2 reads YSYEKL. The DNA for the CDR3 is TGCGCCAGCAGCCAAGGGTGGTTATCCGAGACCCAGTACTTC. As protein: CASSQGWLSETQYF.

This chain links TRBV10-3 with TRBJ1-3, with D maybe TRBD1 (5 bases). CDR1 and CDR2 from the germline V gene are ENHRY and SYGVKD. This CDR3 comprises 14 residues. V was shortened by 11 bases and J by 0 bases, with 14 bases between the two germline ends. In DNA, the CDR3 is TGTGCCTTTCAGGGAATTGGCTCTGGAAACACCATATATTTT. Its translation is CAFQGIGSGNTIYF.

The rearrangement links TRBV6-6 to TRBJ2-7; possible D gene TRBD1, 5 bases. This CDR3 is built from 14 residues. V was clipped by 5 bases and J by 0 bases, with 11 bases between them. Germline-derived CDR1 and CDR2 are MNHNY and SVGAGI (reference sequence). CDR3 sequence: CASSGQGNSYEQYF. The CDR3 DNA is TGTGCCAGCAGTGGGCAGGGCAACTCCTACGAGCAGTACTTC.

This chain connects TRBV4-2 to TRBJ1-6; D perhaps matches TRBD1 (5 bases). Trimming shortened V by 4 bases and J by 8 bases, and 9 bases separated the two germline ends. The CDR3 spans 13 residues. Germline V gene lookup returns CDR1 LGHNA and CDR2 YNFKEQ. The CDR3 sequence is CASSLLGDSPLHF. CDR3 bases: TGTGCCAGCAGCCTTCTGGGGGATTCACCCCTCCACTTT.

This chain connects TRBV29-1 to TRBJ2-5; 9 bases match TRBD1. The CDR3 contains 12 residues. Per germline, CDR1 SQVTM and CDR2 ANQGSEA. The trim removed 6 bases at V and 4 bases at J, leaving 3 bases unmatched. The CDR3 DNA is TGCAGCGTCGCGGGACAGGGAGAGACCCAGTACTTC. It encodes CSVAGQGETQYF.

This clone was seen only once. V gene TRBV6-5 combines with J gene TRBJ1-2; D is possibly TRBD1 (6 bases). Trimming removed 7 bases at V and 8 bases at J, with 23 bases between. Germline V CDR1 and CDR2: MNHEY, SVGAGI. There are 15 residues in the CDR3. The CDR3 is CASIKGGGLPGGYTF. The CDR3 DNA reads TGTGCCAGCATCAAGGGGGGCGGGCTGCCGGGAGGCTACACCTTC.

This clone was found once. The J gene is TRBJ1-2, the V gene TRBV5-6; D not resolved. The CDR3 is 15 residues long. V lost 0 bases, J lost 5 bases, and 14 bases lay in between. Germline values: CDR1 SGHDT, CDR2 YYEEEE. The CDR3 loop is CASSLVAGKGYGYTF. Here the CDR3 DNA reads TGTGCCAGCAGCTTGGTGGCGGGAAAAGGTTATGGCTACACCTTC. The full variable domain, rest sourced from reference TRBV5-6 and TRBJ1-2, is DAGVTQSPTHLIKTRGQQVTLRCSPKSGHDTVSWYQQALGQGPQFIFQYYEEEERQRGNFPDRFSGHQFPNYSSELNVNALLLGDSALYLCASSLVAGKGYGYTFGSGTRLTVV.

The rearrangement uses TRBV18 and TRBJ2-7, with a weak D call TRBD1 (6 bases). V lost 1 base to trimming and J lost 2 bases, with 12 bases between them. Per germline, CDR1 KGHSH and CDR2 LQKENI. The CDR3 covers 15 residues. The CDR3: CASSPQDSQTYEQYF. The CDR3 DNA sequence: TGTGCCAGCTCACCACAGGACAGCCAAACCTACGAGCAGTACTTC.

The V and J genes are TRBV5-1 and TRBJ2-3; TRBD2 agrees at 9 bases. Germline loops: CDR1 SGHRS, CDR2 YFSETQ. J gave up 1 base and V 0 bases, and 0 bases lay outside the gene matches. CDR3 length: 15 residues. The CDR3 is CASSLVAGGTDTQYF. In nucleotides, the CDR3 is TGCGCCAGCAGCTTGGTAGCGGGGGGCACAGATACGCAGTATTTT.

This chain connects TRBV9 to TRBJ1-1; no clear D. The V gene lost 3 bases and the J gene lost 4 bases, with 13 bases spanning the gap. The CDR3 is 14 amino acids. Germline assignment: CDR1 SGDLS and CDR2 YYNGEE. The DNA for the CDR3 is TGTGCCAGCAGCGGAACGGGAGTTGTCACTGAAGCTTTCTTT. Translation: CASSGTGVVTEAFF.

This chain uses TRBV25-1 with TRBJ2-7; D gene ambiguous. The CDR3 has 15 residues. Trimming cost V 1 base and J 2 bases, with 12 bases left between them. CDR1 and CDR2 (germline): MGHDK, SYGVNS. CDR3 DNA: TGTGCCAGCAGTGAATTTAACGATATAACCTACGAGCAGTACTTC. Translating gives CASSEFNDITYEQYF.

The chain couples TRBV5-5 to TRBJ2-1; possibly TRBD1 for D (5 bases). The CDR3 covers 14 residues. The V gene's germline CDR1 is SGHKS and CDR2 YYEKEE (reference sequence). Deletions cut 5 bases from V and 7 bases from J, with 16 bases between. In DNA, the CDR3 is TGTGCCAGCAGGCCGCAGGGTTCCTTGAATGAGCAGTTCTTC. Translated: CASRPQGSLNEQFF.

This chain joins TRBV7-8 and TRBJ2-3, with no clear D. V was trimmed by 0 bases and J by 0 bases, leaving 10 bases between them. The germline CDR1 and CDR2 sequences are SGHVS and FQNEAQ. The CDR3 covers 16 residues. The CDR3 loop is CASSLAGYSSTDTQYF. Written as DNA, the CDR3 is TGTGCCAGCAGCTTAGCAGGTTACTCTAGCACAGATACGCAGTATTTT.

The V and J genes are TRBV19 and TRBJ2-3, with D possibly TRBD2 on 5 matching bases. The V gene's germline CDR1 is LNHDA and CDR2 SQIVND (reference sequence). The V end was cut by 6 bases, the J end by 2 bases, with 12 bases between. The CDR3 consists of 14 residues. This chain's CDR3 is CASRYGAATDTQYF. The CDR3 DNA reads TGTGCCAGTAGGTACGGAGCGGCCACAGATACGCAGTATTTT. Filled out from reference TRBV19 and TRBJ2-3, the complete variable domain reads DGGITQSPKYLFRKEGQNVTLSCEQNLNHDAMYWYRQDPGQGLRLIYYSQIVNDFQKGDIAEGYSVSREKKESFPLTVTSAQKNPTAFYLCASRYGAATDTQYFGPGTRLTVL.